This TCR beta chain was observed in a study of T cell repertoires in cytomegalovirus infection. This clonotype was observed a handful of times. The CDR3 has 16 amino acids. CDR1 is SGHTA, CDR2 FQGTGA, per germline. The V end was cut by 2 bases, the J end by 1 base, with 14 bases between. Via MiXCR, TCRdb re-called the reads, giving one row per CDR3 protein. The table shows fewer than 200,000 distinct CDR3 sequences, with roughly 14% occurring only once. Sequenced input: PBMCs. The rearrangement uses TRBV7-3 and TRBJ1-1; D unclear. The sequence was collected from a human donor in good health (CMV status not recorded). Some clones in this sample may be carry-over from other donors' samples. CDR3 DNA sequence: TGTGCCAGCAGCTTACGGCAAGCCCAAGGGAACACTGAAGCTTTCTTT. It encodes CASSLRQAQGNTEAFF. The full variable domain, with the rest looked up from reference TRBV7-3 and TRBJ1-1, is GAGVSQTPSNKVTEKGKYVELRCDPISGHTALYWYRQSLGQGPEFLIYFQGTGAADDSGLPNDRFFAVRPEGSVSTLKIQRTERGDSAVYLCASSLRQAQGNTEAFFGQGTRLTVV.